This note documents a single T cell receptor beta chain sequence. Exclusion applied to patients with autoimmune disease history or systemic immunosuppression. Peripheral blood came from all dose cohorts at three timepoints. This table comes from immunoSEQ multiplex PCR, and its TCRdb copy is limited to in-frame clones, with some not included. The sample has tens of thousands of clones, around 94% seen once. Germline trimming cut 5 bases from V and 3 bases from J; bases unmatched to any gene: 3. CDR3 size: 15 residues. Per germline, CDR1 MGHRA and CDR2 YSYEKL. The sample originates from a study of OX40 agonist ivuxolimab in advanced cancers. The overall study: All patients had ivuxolimab intravenously every 2 weeks at 0.01 to 10 mg/kg. Earlier treatment with anti-PD-1, anti-PD-L1 or anti-CTLA-4 was permitted, and 30% to 40% had received some.

This receptor was obtained from an adult with an advanced solid tumor such as melanoma, head and neck, liver or kidney cancer. The rearrangement joins TRBV4-1 to TRBJ2-1; TRBD2 aligns across 11 bases. The sequences come from CD4+ or CD8+ T cells sorted from blood, collected in a trial of the OX40 agonist ivuxolimab. The CDR3 sequence: CASSETSGDYNEQFF. In nucleotides, the CDR3 is TGCGCCAGCAGCGAGACTAGCGGGGACTACAATGAGCAGTTCTTC.